The present TCR beta chain was sequenced within a study of shared clonotypes between healthy human individuals. Sequencing used immunoSEQ multiplex PCR; TCRdb keeps in-frame clones, though not all of them. The sample records approximately 640,000 clones, more than 70% being singletons. Sequences were obtained from memory CD4+ T cells sorted from blood. Subset meaning: CD45RA-negative fraction. This TCR derives from a woman in her 30s in good health.

CDR3 sequence reads: CASSDRTGVTYEQYF. CDR3 bases: TGTGCCAGCAGCGACCGGACAGGGGTTACCTACGAGCAGTACTTC. V usage is TRBV7-2 and J usage is TRBJ2-7; 9 bases are a match to TRBD1. Germline assignment: CDR1 SGHTA and CDR2 FQGNSA. Trimming at V came to 5 bases and at J to 2 bases, leaving 7 bases not matched to a gene. This CDR3 is built from 15 residues.